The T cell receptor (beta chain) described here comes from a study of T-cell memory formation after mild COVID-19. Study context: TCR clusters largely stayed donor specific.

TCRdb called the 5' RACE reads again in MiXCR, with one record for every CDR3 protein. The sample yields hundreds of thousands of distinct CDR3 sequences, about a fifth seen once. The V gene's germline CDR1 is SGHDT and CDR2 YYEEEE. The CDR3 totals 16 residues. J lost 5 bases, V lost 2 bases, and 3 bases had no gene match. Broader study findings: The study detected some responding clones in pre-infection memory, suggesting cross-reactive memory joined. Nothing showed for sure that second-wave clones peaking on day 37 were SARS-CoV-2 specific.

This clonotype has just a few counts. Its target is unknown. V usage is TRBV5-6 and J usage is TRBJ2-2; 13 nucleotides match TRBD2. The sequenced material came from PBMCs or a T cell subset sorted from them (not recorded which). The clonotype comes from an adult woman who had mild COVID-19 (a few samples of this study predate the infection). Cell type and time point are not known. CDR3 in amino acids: CASSFGLAGATGELFF. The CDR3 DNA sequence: TGTGCCAGCAGCTTCGGACTAGCGGGGGCGACCGGGGAGCTGTTTTTT.